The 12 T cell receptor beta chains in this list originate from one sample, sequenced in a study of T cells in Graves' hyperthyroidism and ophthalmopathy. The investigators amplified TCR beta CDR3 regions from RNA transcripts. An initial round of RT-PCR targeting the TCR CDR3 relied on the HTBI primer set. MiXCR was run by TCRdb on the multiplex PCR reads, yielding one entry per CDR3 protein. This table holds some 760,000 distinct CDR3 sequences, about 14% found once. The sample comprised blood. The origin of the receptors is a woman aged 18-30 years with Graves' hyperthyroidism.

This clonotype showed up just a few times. CDR3 coding DNA: TGTGCCAGCAGTGAAATCACAGGGGGCGAGCAGTACTTC. Translated: CASSEITGGEQYF. The chain couples TRBV2 to TRBJ2-7, with 8 bases lining up with TRBD1. This CDR3 comprises 13 residues. Germline CDR1 reads SNHLY; CDR2 reads FYNNEI. Trimming cost V 2 bases and J 6 bases; bases outside gene matches: 3.

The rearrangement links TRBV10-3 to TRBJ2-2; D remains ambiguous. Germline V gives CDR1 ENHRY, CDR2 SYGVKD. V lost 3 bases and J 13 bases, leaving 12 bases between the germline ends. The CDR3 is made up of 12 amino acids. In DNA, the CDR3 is TGTGCCATCAGTGATCTGCCGACAAGGCTGTTTTTT. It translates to CAISDLPTRLFF.

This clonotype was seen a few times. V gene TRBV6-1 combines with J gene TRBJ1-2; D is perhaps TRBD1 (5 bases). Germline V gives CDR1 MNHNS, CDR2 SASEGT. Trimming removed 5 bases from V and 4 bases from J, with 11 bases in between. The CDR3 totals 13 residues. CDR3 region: CASSPRQLYGYTF. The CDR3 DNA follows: TGTGCCAGCAGTCCCCGACAGCTCTATGGCTACACCTTC.

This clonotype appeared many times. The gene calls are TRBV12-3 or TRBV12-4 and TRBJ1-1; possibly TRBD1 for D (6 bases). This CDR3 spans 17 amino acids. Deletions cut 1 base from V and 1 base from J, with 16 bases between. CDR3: CASSLDQGRGPNTEAFF. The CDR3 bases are TGTGCCAGCAGTTTAGACCAGGGGAGGGGACCGAACACTGAAGCTTTCTTT.

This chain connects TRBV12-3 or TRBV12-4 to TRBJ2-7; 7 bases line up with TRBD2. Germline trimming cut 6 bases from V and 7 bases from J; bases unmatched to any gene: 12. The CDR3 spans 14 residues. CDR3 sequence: CASSQSGNRGEQYF. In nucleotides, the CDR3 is TGTGCCAGCAGCCAAAGCGGGAACCGTGGGGAGCAGTACTTC.

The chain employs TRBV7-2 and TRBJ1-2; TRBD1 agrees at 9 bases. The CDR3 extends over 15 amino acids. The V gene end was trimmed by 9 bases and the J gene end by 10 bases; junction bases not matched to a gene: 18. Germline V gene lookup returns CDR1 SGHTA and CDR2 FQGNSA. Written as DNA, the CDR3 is TGTGCCAGTAGGTACCAAGGCTCTGGACAGGGGCACTACACCTTC. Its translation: CASRYQGSGQGHYTF.

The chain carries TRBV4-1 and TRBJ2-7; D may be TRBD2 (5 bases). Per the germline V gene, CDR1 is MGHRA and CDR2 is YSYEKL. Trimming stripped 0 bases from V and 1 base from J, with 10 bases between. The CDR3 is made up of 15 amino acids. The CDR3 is CASSQESRESYEQYF. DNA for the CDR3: TGCGCCAGCAGCCAAGAATCGAGGGAATCCTACGAGCAGTACTTC.

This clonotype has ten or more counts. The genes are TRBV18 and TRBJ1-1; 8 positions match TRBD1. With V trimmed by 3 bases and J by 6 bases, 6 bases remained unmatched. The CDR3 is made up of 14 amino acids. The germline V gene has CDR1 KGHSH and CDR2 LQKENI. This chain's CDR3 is CASSPDRAVAEAFF. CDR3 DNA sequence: TGTGCCAGCTCACCGGACAGGGCGGTCGCTGAAGCTTTCTTT.

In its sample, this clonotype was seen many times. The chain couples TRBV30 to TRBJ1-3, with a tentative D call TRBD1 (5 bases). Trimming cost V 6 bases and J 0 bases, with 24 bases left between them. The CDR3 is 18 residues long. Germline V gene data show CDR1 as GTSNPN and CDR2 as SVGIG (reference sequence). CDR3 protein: CACNRDRHSISSGNTIYF. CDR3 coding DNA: TGTGCCTGTAACCGGGACCGTCACTCTATCAGCTCTGGAAACACCATATATTTT. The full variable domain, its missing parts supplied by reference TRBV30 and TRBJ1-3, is SQTIHQWPATLVQPVGSPLSLECTVEGTSNPNLYWYRQAAGRGLQLLFYSVGIGQISSEVPQNLSASRPQDRQFILSSKKLLLSDSGFYLCACNRDRHSISSGNTIYFGEGSWLTVV.

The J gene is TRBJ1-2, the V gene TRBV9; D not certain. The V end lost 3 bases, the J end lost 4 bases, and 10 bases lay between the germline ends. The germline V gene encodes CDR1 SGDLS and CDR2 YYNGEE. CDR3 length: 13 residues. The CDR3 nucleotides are TGTGCCAGCAGCGCTTTAGAGTTCTATGGCTACACCTTC. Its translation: CASSALEFYGYTF.

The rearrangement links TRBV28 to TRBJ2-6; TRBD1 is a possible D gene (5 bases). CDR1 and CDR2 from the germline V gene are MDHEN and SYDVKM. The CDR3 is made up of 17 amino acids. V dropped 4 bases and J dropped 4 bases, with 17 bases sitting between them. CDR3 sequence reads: CASSSISTGYGANVLTF. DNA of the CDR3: TGTGCCAGCAGTTCCATATCAACAGGTTACGGGGCCAACGTCCTGACTTTC.

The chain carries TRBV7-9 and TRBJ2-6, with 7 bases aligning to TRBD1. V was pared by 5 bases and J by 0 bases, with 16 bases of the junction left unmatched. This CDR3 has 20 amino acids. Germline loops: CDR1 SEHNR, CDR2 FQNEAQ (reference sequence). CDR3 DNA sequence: TGTGCCAGCAGCCCCACGGGACAGTCATTATCCCTCTCTGGGGCCAACGTCCTGACTTTC. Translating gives CASSPTGQSLSLSGANVLTF.